These 22 T cell receptor beta chains came from one sample sequenced in a study of CD8 T cells in Susac syndrome (dated by TCRdb to 2018 to 2020). The library was built by means of the immunoSEQ multiplex PCR assay. RNA was extracted using the RNeasy kit, and about 0.5 to 1 ug of the RNA was reverse transcribed with random hexamers. TCRdb cleaned the public reads at Q25 with fastp, built clones with MiXCR and kept in-frame beta chains. Merged by CDR3 protein, the rows form single entries marked with the most common genes and DNA. For this sample there are 75,000 to 100,000 distinct CDR3 sequences; 94% appear just once. About 0.25% of the sample is in the top ten clones. The sequencing sample was made of CD8+ T cells from PBMCs. These receptors were obtained from a human donor in good health.

The chain combines TRBV20-1 with TRBJ2-5; TRBD2 matches at 7 bases. Trimming at V came to 5 bases and at J to 2 bases, leaving 8 bases not matched to a gene. The CDR3 length is 14 residues. Germline values: CDR1 DFQATT, CDR2 SNEGSKA (reference sequence). CDR3 region: CSAFPLGGQETQYF. The DNA of the CDR3 is TGCAGTGCTTTCCCCCTGGGGGGGCAAGAGACCCAGTACTTC.

This clonotype was seen just once. The rearrangement links TRBV9 to TRBJ2-7; 9 bases line up with TRBD1. Looked up from germline, CDR1 is SGDLS and CDR2 is YYNGEE. This CDR3 is built from 13 residues. J lost 4 bases, V lost 3 bases, and 2 bases had no gene match. CDR3 bases: TGTGCCAGCAGCGGAGGACAGGGGTACGAGCAGTACTTC. Encoded protein: CASSGGQGYEQYF.

The chain carries TRBV5-1 and TRBJ2-7; D is uncertain. There are 13 residues in the CDR3. Trimming took off 0 bases at V and 4 bases at J, with 8 bases between the two ends. Looked up from germline, CDR1 is SGHRS and CDR2 is YFSETQ. DNA for the CDR3: TGCGCCAGCAGCTTGGGTCTGGATTACGAGCAGTACGTC. Its protein product is CASSLGLDYEQYV.

The gene calls are TRBV9 and TRBJ1-2, with D uncertain. V lost 2 bases to trimming and J lost 2 bases, with 7 bases between them. The CDR3 totals 13 residues. CDR1 and CDR2 from the germline V gene are SGDLS and YYNGEE. CDR3 region: CASSVGYNYGYTF. CDR3 DNA: TGTGCCAGCAGCGTGGGCTACAACTATGGCTACACCTTC.

The genes are TRBV15 and TRBJ1-1; D is unresolved. V was pared by 4 bases and J by 3 bases, with 6 bases between. The CDR3 sequence is 12 residues long. CDR1 and CDR2 from the germline V gene are LNHNV and YYDKDF (reference sequence). The DNA of the CDR3 is TGTGCCACCAGCACCGGATACACTGAAGCTTTCTTT. Translating gives CATSTGYTEAFF.

The gene calls are TRBV12-3 or TRBV12-4 and TRBJ1-1; maybe TRBD1 (6 bases). The CDR3 runs 13 residues. Between the trimmed V and J ends, which lost 4 bases and 1 base, there was a span of 7 bases. CDR3: CASSWGQNTEAFF. As DNA, the CDR3 is TGTGCCAGCAGTTGGGGACAGAACACTGAAGCTTTCTTT.

The chain employs TRBV20-1 and TRBJ1-1; TRBD1 agrees at 7 bases. This CDR3 contains 15 residues. Trimming cost V 6 bases and J 4 bases; bases outside gene matches: 14. Germline V gene lookup returns CDR1 DFQATT and CDR2 SNEGSKA (reference sequence). The CDR3 coding sequence is TGCAGTGCCAGGGCGATCCTGACAGGGAGCACTGAAGCTTTCTTT. It specifies CSARAILTGSTEAFF.

This chain uses TRBV6-1 with TRBJ1-2; TRBD1 might be the D (5 bases). From germline, CDR1 is MNHNS and CDR2 SASEGT. This CDR3 region has 16 residues. Trimming took 5 bases from V and 3 from J, leaving 19 bases between them. CDR3 nucleotide sequence: TGTGCCAGCAGTCCTCTCGTGGGGCTGGGCCACTATGGCTACACCTTC. Translated: CASSPLVGLGHYGYTF.

The V and J genes are TRBV25-1 and TRBJ1-5; 11 nucleotides match TRBD1. Trimming cost V 8 bases and J 5 bases; bases outside gene matches: 8. This CDR3 is built from 15 residues. The germline V gene encodes CDR1 MGHDK and CDR2 SYGVNS. This chain's CDR3 is CASPFEGQGDQPQHF. Here the CDR3 DNA reads TGTGCCAGCCCATTTGAGGGACAGGGGGATCAGCCCCAGCATTTT.

The chain carries TRBV5-6 and TRBJ2-5; 10 bases align to TRBD1. The germline V gene has CDR1 SGHDT and CDR2 YYEEEE. V lost 2 bases to trimming and J lost 5 bases; unmatched junction nucleotides: 9. CDR3 length equals 16 residues. The CDR3 loop reads CASSFFLGQGTETQYF. The CDR3 nucleotides read TGTGCCAGCAGCTTTTTTTTGGGACAGGGGACCGAGACCCAGTACTTC.

This chain joins TRBV19 and TRBJ2-1; 9 bases align to TRBD1. Germline trimming cut 3 bases from V and 6 bases from J; bases unmatched to any gene: 6. The CDR3 is made up of 15 amino acids. Looked up from germline, CDR1 is LNHDA and CDR2 is SQIVND (reference sequence). CDR3 coding DNA: TGTGCCAGTAGTATCAGACAGGGGGTGGGCAATGAGCAGTTCTTC. It specifies CASSIRQGVGNEQFF.

This clonotype was observed a single time. The chain combines TRBV6-7 with TRBJ2-1; 7 bases align to TRBD1. TRBV6-7 is labeled an ORF, and its function is uncertain. Trimming cost V 5 bases and J 5 bases; bases outside gene matches: 9. This CDR3 has 15 amino acids. CDR3 in DNA: TGTGCCAGCAGTACCCCACAGGGGTCGCACAATGAGCAGTTCTTC. Protein: CASSTPQGSHNEQFF.

The rearrangement uses TRBV27 and TRBJ1-5; D is unclear. CDR1 MNHEY and CDR2 SMNVEV come from the germline V gene (reference sequence). This CDR3 is 13 amino acids long. V lost 8 bases and J 0 bases, leaving 8 bases between the germline ends. The DNA for the CDR3 is TGTGCCAGCGGCCAATATAGCAATCAGCCCCAGCATTTT. The encoded protein is CASGQYSNQPQHF.

The chain employs TRBV7-2 and TRBJ2-1; tentative D call: TRBD2 (6 bases). Trimming left V 3 bases short and J 2 bases short, with 11 bases between. The CDR3 runs 15 residues. Germline CDR1 SGHTA, CDR2 FQGNSA. The CDR3 DNA is TGTGCCAGCAGCTTCCGGGACTCCACCTACAATGAGCAGTTCTTC. Protein product: CASSFRDSTYNEQFF.

This sequence joins TRBV4-1 and TRBJ2-7; no definite D call. The V end lost 0 bases, the J end lost 1 base, and 7 bases lay between the germline ends. Germline CDR1 reads MGHRA; CDR2 reads YSYEKL. This CDR3 contains 14 residues. CDR3 coding DNA: TGCGCCAGCAGCCAAGAGGAATCTTCCTACGAGCAGTACGTC. It translates to CASSQEESSYEQYV.

The CDR3 DNA reads as TGCGCCAGCAAACCGGGACTAGCAGGAGGGTCCAAAAACATTCAGTACTTC. Its translation is CASKPGLAGGSKNIQYF. The chain couples TRBV5-1 to TRBJ2-4; 9 bases are shared with TRBD2. Germline CDR1 SGHRS, CDR2 YFSETQ. With 6 bases clipped from V and 2 bases from J, the junction kept 12 bases outside the gene matches. The CDR3 contains 17 residues.

This clonotype occurred once. The CDR3 DNA follows: TGTGCCAGCAGCTCACGGACGACGGTGGGCATTTACGACGTCTACGAGCAGTACTTC. It specifies CASSSRTTVGIYDVYEQYF. The gene calls are TRBV5-4 and TRBJ2-7; D is unclear. This CDR3 region has 19 residues. V was shortened by 3 bases and J by 3 bases, with 28 bases between the two germline ends. Germline CDR1 SGHNT, CDR2 YYREEE (reference sequence).

The genes are TRBV20-1 and TRBJ1-2; weak D call: TRBD1 (5 bases). In germline, CDR1 is DFQATT, CDR2 SNEGSKA (reference sequence). This CDR3 contains 13 residues. Trimming cost V 2 bases and J 8 bases, with 15 bases left between them. For the CDR3, the DNA is TGCAGTGCTAGAAACACTCGGGACGGCGGCTACACCTTC. Protein sequence: CSARNTRDGGYTF.

The rearrangement links TRBV12-3 or TRBV12-4 to TRBJ2-7; maybe TRBD2 (7 bases). Between the trimmed V and J ends, which lost 4 bases and 7 bases, there was a span of 20 bases. This CDR3 spans 15 amino acids. The CDR3 sequence is CASSSPRGAIWEQYF. In DNA form, the CDR3 reads TGTGCCAGCAGTTCCCCCCGGGGGGCAATATGGGAGCAGTACTTC.

The gene calls are TRBV3-1 and TRBJ2-5; 14 nucleotides agree with TRBD2. J was trimmed by 5 bases and V by 4 bases; bases with no gene match: 6. This CDR3 spans 16 amino acids. Germline CDR1 reads LGHDT; CDR2 reads YNNKEL (reference sequence). CDR3 protein: CASSLRTSGRRETQYF. CDR3 DNA sequence: TGTGCCAGCAGCCTCCGGACTAGCGGGAGGCGGGAGACCCAGTACTTC.

The chain combines TRBV7-8 with TRBJ2-7, with a tentative D call TRBD1 (5 bases). Germline CDR1 is SGHVS and CDR2 is FQNEAQ. Trimming took 2 bases from V and 1 from J, leaving 15 bases between them. The CDR3 runs 16 residues. The CDR3 loop reads CASSLSPDSESYEQYV. DNA for the CDR3: TGTGCCAGCAGCTTATCCCCTGACAGTGAATCCTACGAGCAGTACGTC.

The rearrangement uses TRBV2 and TRBJ2-2, with TRBD2 matching 11 bases. Per the germline V gene, CDR1 is SNHLY and CDR2 is FYNNEI. This CDR3 contains 17 residues. Unmatched junction bases numbered 7, after V lost 7 bases and J lost 0 bases. The CDR3: CASTGTSGLANTGELFF. CDR3 DNA sequence: TGTGCCAGCACCGGGACTAGCGGATTAGCGAACACCGGGGAGCTGTTTTTT.